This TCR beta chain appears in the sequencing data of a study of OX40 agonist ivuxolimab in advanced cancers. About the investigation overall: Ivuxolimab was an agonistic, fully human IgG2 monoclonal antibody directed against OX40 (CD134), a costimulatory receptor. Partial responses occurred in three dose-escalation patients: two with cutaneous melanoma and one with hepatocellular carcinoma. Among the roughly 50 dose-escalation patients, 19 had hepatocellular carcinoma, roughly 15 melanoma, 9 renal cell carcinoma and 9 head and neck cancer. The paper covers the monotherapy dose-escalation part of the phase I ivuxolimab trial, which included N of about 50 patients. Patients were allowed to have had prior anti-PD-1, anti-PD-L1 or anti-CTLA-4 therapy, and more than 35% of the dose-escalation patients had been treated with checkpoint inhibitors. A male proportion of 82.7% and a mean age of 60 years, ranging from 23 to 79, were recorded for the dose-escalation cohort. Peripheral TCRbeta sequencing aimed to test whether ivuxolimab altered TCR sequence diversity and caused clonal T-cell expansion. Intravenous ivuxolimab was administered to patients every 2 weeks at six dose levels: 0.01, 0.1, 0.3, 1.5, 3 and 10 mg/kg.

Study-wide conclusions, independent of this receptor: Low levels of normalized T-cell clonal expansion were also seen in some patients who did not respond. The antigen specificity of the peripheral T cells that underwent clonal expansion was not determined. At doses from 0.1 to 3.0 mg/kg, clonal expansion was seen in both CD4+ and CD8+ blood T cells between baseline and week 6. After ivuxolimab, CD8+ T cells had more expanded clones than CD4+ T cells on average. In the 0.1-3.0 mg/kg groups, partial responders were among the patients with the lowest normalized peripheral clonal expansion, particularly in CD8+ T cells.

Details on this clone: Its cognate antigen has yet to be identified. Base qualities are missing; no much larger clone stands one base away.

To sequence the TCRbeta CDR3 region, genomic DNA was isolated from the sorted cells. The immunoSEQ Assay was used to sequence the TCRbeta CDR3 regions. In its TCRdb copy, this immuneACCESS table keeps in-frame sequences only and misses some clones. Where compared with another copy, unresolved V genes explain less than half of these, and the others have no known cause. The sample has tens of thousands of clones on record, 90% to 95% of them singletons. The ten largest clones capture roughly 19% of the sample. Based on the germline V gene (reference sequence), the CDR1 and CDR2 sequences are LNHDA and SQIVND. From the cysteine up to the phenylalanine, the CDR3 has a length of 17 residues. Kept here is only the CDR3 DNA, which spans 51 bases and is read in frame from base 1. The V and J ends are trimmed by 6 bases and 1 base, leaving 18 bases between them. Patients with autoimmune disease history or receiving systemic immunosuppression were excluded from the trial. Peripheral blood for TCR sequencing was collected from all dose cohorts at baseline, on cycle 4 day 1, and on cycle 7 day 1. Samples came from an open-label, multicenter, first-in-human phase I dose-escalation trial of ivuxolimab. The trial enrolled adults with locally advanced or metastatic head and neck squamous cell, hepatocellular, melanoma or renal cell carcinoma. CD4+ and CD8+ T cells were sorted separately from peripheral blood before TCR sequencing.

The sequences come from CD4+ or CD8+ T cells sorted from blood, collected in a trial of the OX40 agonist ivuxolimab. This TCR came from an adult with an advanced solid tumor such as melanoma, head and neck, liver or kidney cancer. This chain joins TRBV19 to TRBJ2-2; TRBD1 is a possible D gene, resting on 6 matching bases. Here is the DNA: TGTGCCAGTAGACCAGACCGGACAGAAGGGAACACCGGGGAGCTGTTTTTT. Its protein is CASRPDRTEGNTGELFF.